One sample yielded the 16 T cell receptor beta chains listed below, sequenced in a study of CD8+CD57+ T cells in acquired aplastic anemia. Genomic DNA was employed as the template in profiling TCR beta VDJ and CDR3. TCRdb itself ran the reads through MiXCR, one entry per CDR3 protein. The table includes roughly 200,000 distinct CDR3 sequences, over 60% detected once. The sequenced sample was sorted CD4+, CD8+, or CD8+CD57+ T cells (not recorded which) from PBMCs. These receptors all stem from a human donor in good health.

In this sample, this clonotype turned up a few times. The chain employs TRBV20-1 and TRBJ2-7; D ambiguous. CDR3 size: 14 residues. Looked up from germline, CDR1 is DFQATT and CDR2 is SNEGSKA (reference sequence). Deletions cut 3 bases from V and 2 bases from J, with 14 bases between. CDR3 sequence reads: CSARYPKGTYEQYF. CDR3 DNA sequence: TGCAGTGCTAGGTATCCAAAGGGCACCTACGAGCAGTACTTC.

DNA of the CDR3: TGTGCCAGCAGCTTAGCGCTGAGGGCGAGCTCCTACGAGCAGTACTTC. Its protein is CASSLALRASSYEQYF. The chain carries TRBV7-2 and TRBJ2-7, with D possibly TRBD2 on 5 matching bases. The CDR3 runs to 16 residues. Trimming left V 0 bases short and J 0 bases short, with 12 bases between. CDR1 and CDR2 (germline): SGHTA, FQGNSA.

Ten or more counts support this clonotype. CDR3 DNA sequence: TGTGCCAGCAGCATAGGACAGTCCCCGAGCTACGAAGCTTTCTTT. Its translation is CASSIGQSPSYEAFF. J is TRBJ1-1 and V is TRBV7-8, with D perhaps TRBD1 (6 bases). Trimming took off 5 bases at V and 8 bases at J, with 21 bases between the two ends. Germline values: CDR1 SGHVS, CDR2 FQNEAQ. CDR3 length: 15 amino acids.

This clonotype was seen more than once but under ten times. The V call is TRBV7-8, the J call TRBJ2-7; D remains ambiguous. Germline CDR1 reads SGHVS; CDR2 reads FQNEAQ. Deletions cut 1 base from V and 4 bases from J, with 8 bases between. The CDR3 has 13 amino acids. The CDR3 spells CASSLGTLYEQYF. CDR3 in DNA: TGTGCCAGCAGCTTAGGGACCCTGTACGAGCAGTACTTC.

This sequence joins TRBV24-1 and TRBJ2-1; D might be TRBD2 (6 bases). V gave up 7 bases and J gave up 4 bases, with 16 bases separating them. Germline V lookup: CDR1 KGHDR, CDR2 SFDVKD. The CDR3 has 15 residues. CDR3 protein: CATSASTSPYNEQFF. DNA of the CDR3: TGTGCCACCAGCGCCTCAACTAGCCCATACAATGAGCAGTTCTTC.

This clonotype showed up many times. V gene TRBV7-6 combines with J gene TRBJ2-7; 11 positions agree with TRBD2. The CDR3 is 18 residues long. CDR1 and CDR2 (germline): SGHVS, FNYEAQ. The junction had 15 bases not matched to a gene; V was cut back by 5 bases and J by 3 bases. The CDR3 region has the DNA TGTGCCAGCAGCCCGGGACTAGCGGTGTTAGGGGGGAGCTACGAGCAGTACTTC. Translation: CASSPGLAVLGGSYEQYF.

This chain connects TRBV12-3 or TRBV12-4 to TRBJ2-2, with a weak D call TRBD1 (6 bases). This CDR3 contains 15 residues. The ends were cut back, 5 bases at V and 7 bases at J, with 17 bases in the middle. The CDR3 here is CASSRPTGLNGELFF. The CDR3 nucleotides are TGTGCCAGCAGTAGGCCTACAGGGTTAAACGGGGAGCTGTTTTTT.

This clonotype was seen many times. The V gene is TRBV2, the J gene TRBJ2-2; D unresolved. CDR1 SNHLY and CDR2 FYNNEI come from the germline V gene. V was shortened by 7 bases and J by 1 base, with 10 bases between the two germline ends. CDR3 length: 14 amino acids. The CDR3 DNA reads as TGTGCCAGCATCGGTGGGCTGAACACCGGGGAGCTGTTTTTT. Translation gives CASIGGLNTGELFF.

The J gene is TRBJ2-5, the V gene TRBV11-2; D unclear. Per germline, CDR1 SGHAT and CDR2 FQNNGV. The CDR3 consists of 15 residues. Trimming removed 0 bases from V and 1 base from J, with 9 bases in between. CDR3 DNA sequence: TGTGCCAGCAGCTTAGAGTCCTACCTCCAAGAGACCCAGTACTTC. Protein sequence: CASSLESYLQETQYF.

This clonotype came up a few times. The chain has TRBV29-1 and TRBJ1-1; D is uncertain. V shed 8 bases and J shed 2 bases, with 15 bases lying between them. The germline gives CDR1 SQVTM, CDR2 ANQGSEA. The CDR3 covers 13 residues. This CDR3 is CSPTPGVNTEAFF. The CDR3 DNA sequence: TGCAGCCCGACACCTGGGGTAAACACTGAAGCTTTCTTT. Full variable domain (rest looked up from reference TRBV29-1 and TRBJ1-1): SAVISQKPSRDICQRGTSLTIQCQVDSQVTMMFWYRQQPGQSLTLIATANQGSEATYESGFVIDKFPISRPNLTFSTLTVSNMSPEDSSIYLCSPTPGVNTEAFFGQGTRLTVV.

This clonotype occurred many times. The V and J genes are TRBV14 and TRBJ2-7; the D gene is possibly TRBD1 (6 bases). Germline CDR1 is SGHDN and CDR2 is FVKESK. The length of the CDR3 is 18 residues. V lost 8 bases to trimming and J lost 0 bases, with 26 bases between them. The CDR3 DNA is TGTGCCAGCGGGGACCTCGGGACAACAAAATGGAGCTCCTACGAGCAGTACTTC. Translating it yields CASGDLGTTKWSSYEQYF.

This clonotype showed up many times. The rearrangement links TRBV9 to TRBJ1-1; 10 bases line up with TRBD1. Germline loops: CDR1 SGDLS, CDR2 YYNGEE. CDR3 length: 14 residues. The V and J ends lost 5 bases and 5 bases, in that order; junction bases with no gene match: 6. CDR3 amino acids: CASRTGQGGTEAFF. The CDR3 DNA reads as TGTGCCAGCAGGACTGGACAGGGGGGAACTGAAGCTTTCTTT.

The genes are TRBV29-1 and TRBJ2-2, with TRBD1 matching over 8 bases. There are 15 residues in the CDR3. The germline V gene has CDR1 SQVTM and CDR2 ANQGSEA. The junction had 7 bases not matched to a gene; V was cut back by 3 bases and J by 4 bases. In nucleotides, the CDR3 is TGCAGCGTTGACTTAGGACAGGGTCGCACCGGGGAGCTGTTTTTT. It yields the protein CSVDLGQGRTGELFF.

This clonotype appeared a single time. J is TRBJ1-2 and V is TRBV25-1, with D possibly TRBD1 on 6 matching bases. This CDR3 contains 15 residues. V lost 2 bases to trimming and J lost 3 bases, with 13 bases between them. CDR1 and CDR2 (germline): MGHDK, SYGVNS. This chain's CDR3 is CASSEIGGLDYGYTF. CDR3 nucleotide sequence: TGTGCCAGCAGTGAAATCGGGGGGCTCGACTATGGCTACACCTTC.

V usage is TRBV7-9 and J usage is TRBJ2-3; a possible D gene is TRBD2 (5 bases). Deletions cut 5 bases from V and 4 bases from J, with 19 bases between. CDR1 is SEHNR and CDR2 is FQNEAQ in the germline V gene (reference sequence). The CDR3 runs to 16 residues. The CDR3 spells CASSPTTLPVPDTQYF. The DNA for the CDR3 is TGTGCCAGCAGCCCGACTACACTTCCCGTGCCAGATACGCAGTATTTT.

The chain combines TRBV18 with TRBJ2-7; TRBD2 might be the D (6 bases). Between the trimmed V and J ends, which lost 2 bases and 0 bases, there was a span of 23 bases. Germline assignment: CDR1 KGHSH and CDR2 LQKENI. CDR3 length: 19 amino acids. This CDR3 is CASSPGGGARGSPSYEQYF. DNA of the CDR3: TGTGCCAGCTCACCAGGAGGCGGGGCTAGGGGCTCCCCCTCCTACGAGCAGTACTTC.